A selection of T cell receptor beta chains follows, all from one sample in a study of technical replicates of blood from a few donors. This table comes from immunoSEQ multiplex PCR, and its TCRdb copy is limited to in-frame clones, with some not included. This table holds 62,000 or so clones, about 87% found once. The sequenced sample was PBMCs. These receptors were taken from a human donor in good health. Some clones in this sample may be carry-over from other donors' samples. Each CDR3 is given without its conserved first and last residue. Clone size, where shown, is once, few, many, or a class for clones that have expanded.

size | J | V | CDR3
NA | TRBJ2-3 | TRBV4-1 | ASSRTFGEFTDTQY
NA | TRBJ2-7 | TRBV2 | ASGRGYSGQGSYEQY
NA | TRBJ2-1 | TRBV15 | ATRDRVTNEQF
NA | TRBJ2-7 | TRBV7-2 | ASSYGGRAYEQY
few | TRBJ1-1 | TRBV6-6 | ASSPGRGARAEAF
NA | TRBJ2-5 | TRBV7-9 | ASSSGGAVMQETQY
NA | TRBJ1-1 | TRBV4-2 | ATRAGGGDRGLGTEAF
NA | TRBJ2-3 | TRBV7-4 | ASSHRDRELIPSGTDTQY
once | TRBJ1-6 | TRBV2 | ASSDREVYNSPLH
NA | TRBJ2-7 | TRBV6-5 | ASSQGRVLKYEQY
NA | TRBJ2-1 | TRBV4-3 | ASSQEIAGEGGSEQF
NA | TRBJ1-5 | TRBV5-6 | ASSLDRGNQPQH
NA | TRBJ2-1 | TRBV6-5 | ASKGTGGNEQF
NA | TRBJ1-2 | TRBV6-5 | ASSSDAVGYT
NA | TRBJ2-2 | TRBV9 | ASSRRAAGGTGELF
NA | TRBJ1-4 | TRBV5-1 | ASSPGTGGGELF
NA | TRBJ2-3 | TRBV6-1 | ASSEALRRASGRSDTQY
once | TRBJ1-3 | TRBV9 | ASSVGGTGGGNTIY
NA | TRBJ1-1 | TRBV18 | ASSPGTANTEAF
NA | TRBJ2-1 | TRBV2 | ASRAGGAEQF
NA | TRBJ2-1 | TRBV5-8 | ASSWDRGRYEQF
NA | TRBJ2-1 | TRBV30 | AWSVVTSGYNEQF
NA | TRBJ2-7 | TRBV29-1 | SVDDGLAGYEQY
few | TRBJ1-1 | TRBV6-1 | ASSWGREAF